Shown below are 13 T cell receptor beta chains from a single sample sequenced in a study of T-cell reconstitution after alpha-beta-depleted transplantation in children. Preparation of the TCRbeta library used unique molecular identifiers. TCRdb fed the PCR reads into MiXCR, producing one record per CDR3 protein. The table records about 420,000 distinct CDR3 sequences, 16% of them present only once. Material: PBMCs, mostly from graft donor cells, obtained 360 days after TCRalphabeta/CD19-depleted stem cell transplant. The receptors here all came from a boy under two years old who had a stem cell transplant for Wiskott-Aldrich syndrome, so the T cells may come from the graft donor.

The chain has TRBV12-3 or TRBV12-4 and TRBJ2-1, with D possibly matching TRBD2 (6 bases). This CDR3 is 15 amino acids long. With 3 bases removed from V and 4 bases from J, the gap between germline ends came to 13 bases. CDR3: CASSLSSGAYNEQFF. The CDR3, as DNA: TGTGCCAGCAGTTTGAGTAGCGGAGCGTACAATGAGCAGTTCTTC.

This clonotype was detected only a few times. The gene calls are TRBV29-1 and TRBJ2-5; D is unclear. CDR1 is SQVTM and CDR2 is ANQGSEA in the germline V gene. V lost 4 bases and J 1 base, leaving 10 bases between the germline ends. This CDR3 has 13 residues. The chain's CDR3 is CSVARHSQETQYF. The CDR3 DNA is TGCAGCGTTGCCCGACATTCCCAAGAGACCCAGTACTTC.

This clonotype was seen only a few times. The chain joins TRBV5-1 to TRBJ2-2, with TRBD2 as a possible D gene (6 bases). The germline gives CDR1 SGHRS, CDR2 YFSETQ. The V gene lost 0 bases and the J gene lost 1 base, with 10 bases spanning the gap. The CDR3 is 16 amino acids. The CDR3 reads CASSLGGGVNTGELFF. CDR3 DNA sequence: TGCGCCAGCAGCTTGGGCGGCGGGGTGAACACCGGGGAGCTGTTTTTT.

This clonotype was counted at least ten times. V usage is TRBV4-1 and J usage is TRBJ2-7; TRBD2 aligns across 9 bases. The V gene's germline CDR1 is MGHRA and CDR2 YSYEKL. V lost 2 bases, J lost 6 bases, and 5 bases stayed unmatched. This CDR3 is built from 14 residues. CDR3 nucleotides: TGCGCCAGCAGCCAATGGGGACTAGCATCCGAGCAGTACTTC. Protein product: CASSQWGLASEQYF.

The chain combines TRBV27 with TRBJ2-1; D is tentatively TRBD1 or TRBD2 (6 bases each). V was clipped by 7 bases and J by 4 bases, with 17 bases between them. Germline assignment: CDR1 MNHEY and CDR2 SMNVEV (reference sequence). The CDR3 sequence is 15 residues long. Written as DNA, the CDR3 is TGTGCCAGCACTTACGTCGGGGGCTCGTACAATGAGCAGTTCTTC. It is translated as CASTYVGGSYNEQFF.

The CDR3 DNA follows: TGTGCCTGGGGACAGGCCCCTAATCAGCCCCAGCATTTT. Translation: CAWGQAPNQPQHF. V is TRBV30 and J is TRBJ1-5, with 7 bases aligning to TRBD1. Germline assignment: CDR1 GTSNPN and CDR2 SVGIG (reference sequence). The J segment lost 4 bases and the V segment lost 5 bases, leaving 5 bases of the junction unmatched. The CDR3 loop spans 13 amino acids.

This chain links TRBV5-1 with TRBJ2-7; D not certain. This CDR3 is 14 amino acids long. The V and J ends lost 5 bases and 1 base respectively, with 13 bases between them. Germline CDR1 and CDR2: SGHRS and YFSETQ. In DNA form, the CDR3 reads TGCGCCAGCAGACGGGCTCTCTCTTCCTACGAGCAGTACTTC. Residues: CASRRALSSYEQYF.

The CDR3 protein is CASSGRTSIGENIQYF. In DNA, the CDR3 is TGTGCCAGCAGTGGAAGGACCTCGATTGGCGAAAACATTCAGTACTTC. The rearrangement uses TRBV25-1 and TRBJ2-4; D remains unclear. Germline V gene lookup returns CDR1 MGHDK and CDR2 SYGVNS. The CDR3 consists of 16 residues. Trimming cost V 4 bases and J 5 bases, with 18 bases left between them.

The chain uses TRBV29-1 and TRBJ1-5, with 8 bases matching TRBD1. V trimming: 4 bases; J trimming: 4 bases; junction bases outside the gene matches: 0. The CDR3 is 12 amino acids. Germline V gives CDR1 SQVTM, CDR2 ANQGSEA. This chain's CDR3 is CSVGTGNQPQHF. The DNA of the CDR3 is TGCAGCGTTGGGACAGGGAATCAGCCCCAGCATTTT.

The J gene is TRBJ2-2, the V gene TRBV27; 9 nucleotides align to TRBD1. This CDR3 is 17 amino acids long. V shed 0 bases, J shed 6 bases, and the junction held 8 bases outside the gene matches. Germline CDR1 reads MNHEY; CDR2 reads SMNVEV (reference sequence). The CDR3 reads CASSLSRTGEGSGELFF. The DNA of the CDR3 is TGTGCCAGCAGTTTATCGAGGACAGGGGAAGGGTCCGGGGAGCTGTTTTTT.

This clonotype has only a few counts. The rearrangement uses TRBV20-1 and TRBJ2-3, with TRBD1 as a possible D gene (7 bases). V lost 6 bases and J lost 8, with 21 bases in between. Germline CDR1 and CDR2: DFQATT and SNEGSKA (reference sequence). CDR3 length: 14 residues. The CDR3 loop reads CSACKGAGGGTQYF. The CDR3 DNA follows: TGCAGTGCCTGTAAGGGGGCCGGAGGGGGTACGCAGTATTTT.

The CDR3, as DNA: TGTGCCAGCAGCGTACTTGGTTCCGGGAGGGGAGGTGAGCAGTTCTTC. Translating gives CASSVLGSGRGGEQFF. This chain uses TRBV9 with TRBJ2-1; 8 bases align to TRBD2. J lost 9 bases, V lost 1 base, and 12 bases had no gene match. CDR3 length: 16 residues. Looked up from germline, CDR1 is SGDLS and CDR2 is YYNGEE.

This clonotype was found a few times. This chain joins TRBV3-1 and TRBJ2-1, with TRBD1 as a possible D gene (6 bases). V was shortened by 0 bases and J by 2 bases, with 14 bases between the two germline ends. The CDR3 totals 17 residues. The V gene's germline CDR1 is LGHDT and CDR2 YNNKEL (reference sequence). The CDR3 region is CASSQDLDRYTYNEQFF. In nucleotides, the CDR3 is TGTGCCAGCAGCCAAGATCTTGACAGGTACACCTACAATGAGCAGTTCTTC.